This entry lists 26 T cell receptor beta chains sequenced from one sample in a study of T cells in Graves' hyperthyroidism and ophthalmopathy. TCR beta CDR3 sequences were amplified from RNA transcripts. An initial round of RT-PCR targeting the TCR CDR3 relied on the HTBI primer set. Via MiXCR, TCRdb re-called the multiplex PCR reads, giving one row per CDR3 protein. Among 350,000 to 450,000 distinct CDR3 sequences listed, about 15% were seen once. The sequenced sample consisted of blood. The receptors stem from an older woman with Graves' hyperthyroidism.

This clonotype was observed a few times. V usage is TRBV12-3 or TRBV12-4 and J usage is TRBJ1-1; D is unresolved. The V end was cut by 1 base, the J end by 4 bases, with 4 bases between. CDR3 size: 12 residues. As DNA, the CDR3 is TGTGCCAGCAGTTTAGATGTCACTGAAGCTTTCTTT. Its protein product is CASSLDVTEAFF.

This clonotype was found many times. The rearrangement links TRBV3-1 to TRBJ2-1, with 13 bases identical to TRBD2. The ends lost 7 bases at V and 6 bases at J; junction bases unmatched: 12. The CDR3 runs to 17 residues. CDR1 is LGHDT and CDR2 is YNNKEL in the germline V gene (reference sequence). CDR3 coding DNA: TGTGCCAGCAAGCCCACACTAGCGGGAGGGCCGGGCAATGAGCAGTTCTTC. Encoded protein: CASKPTLAGGPGNEQFF.

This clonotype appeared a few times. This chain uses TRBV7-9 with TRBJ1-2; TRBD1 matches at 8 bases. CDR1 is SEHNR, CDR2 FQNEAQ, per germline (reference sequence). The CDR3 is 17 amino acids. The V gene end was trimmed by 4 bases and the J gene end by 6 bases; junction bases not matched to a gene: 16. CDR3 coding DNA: TGTGCCAGCAGCTCCCCTCCAGGACAGGGTAGTCGGGATGGCTACACCTTC. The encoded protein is CASSSPPGQGSRDGYTF. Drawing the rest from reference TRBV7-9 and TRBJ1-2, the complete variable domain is DTGVSQNPRHKITKRGQNVTFRCDPISEHNRLYWYRQTLGQGPEFLTYFQNEAQLEKSRLLSDRFSAERPKGSFSTLEIQRTEQGDSAMYLCASSSPPGQGSRDGYTFGSGTRLTVV.

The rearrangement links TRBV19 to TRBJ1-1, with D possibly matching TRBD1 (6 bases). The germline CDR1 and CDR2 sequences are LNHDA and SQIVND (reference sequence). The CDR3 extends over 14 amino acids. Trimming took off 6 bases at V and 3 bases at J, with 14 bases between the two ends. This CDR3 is CASSQTGEHTEAFF. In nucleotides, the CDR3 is TGTGCCAGTAGCCAGACAGGAGAACACACTGAAGCTTTCTTT.

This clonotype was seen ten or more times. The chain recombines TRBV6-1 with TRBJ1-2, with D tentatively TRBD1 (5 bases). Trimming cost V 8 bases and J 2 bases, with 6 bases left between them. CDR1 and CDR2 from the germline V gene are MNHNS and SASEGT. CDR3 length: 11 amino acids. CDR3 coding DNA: TGTGCCAGCGACAGAAACTATGGCTACACCTTC. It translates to CASDRNYGYTF.

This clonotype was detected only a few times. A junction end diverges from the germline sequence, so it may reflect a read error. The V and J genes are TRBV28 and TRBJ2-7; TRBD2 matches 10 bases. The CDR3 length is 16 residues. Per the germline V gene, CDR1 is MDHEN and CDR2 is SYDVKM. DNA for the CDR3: TGTGCCAGCAGCCCGACACCGCTAGCGGGGGCCTACGAGCAGTGCTTC. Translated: CASSPTPLAGAYEQCF.

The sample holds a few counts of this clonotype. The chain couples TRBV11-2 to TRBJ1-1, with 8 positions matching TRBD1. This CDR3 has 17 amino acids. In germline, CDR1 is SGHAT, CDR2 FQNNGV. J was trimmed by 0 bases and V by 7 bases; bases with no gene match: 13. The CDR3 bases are TGTGCCAGCACCCAGGGGGCAGCGAAGGGCATGAACACTGAAGCTTTCTTT. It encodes CASTQGAAKGMNTEAFF.

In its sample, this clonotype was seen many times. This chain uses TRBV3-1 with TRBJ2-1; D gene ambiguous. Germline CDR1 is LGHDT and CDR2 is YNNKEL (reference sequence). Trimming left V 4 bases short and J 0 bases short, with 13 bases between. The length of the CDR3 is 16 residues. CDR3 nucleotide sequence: TGTGCCAGCAGCCGAGTACAGCAGAGCTCCTACAATGAGCAGTTCTTC. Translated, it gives CASSRVQQSSYNEQFF.

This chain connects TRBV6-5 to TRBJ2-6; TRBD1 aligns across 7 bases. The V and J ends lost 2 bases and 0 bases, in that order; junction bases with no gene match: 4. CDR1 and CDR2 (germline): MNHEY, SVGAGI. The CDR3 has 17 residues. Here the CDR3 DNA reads TGTGCCAGCAGTTACCGGGGACAGTCCTCTGGGGCCAACGTCCTGACTTTC. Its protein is CASSYRGQSSGANVLTF.

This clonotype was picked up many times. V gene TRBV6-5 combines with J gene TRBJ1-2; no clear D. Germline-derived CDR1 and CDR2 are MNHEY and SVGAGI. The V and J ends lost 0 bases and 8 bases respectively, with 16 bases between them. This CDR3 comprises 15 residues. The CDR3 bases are TGTGCCAGCAGTTACTCCCCCCTGGACGGGGTCGGCTACACCTTC. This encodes CASSYSPLDGVGYTF.

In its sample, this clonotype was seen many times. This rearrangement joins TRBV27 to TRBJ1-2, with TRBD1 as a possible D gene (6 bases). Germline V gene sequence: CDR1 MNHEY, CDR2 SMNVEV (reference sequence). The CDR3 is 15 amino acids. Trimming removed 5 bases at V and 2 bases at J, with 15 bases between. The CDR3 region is CASSVNGQLNYGYTF. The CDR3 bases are TGTGCCAGCAGTGTCAACGGACAGCTAAACTATGGCTACACCTTC.

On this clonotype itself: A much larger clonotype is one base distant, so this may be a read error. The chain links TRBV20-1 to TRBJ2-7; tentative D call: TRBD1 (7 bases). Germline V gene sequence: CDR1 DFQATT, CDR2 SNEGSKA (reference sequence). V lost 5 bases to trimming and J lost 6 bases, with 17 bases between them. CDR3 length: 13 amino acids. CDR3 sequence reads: CSAARRGQTEQYF. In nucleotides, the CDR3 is TGCAGTGCTGCACGGCGGGGACAGACCGAGCAGTACTTC.

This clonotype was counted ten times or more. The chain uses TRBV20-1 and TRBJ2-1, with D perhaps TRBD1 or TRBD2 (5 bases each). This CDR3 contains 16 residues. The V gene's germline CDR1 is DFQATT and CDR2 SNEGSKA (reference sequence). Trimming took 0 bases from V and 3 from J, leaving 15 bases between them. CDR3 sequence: CSARDLRDVGYNEQFF. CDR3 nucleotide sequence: TGCAGTGCTAGAGATCTCCGGGACGTGGGCTACAATGAGCAGTTCTTC.

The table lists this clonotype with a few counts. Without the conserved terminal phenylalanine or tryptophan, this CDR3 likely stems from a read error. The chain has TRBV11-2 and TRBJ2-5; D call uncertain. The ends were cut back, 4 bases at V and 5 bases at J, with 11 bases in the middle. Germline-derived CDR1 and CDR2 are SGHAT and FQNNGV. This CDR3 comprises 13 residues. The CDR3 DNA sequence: TGTGCCAGCAGCTCGCGTGGGTTGGAGACCCAGTACTCC. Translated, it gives CASSSRGLETQYS.

The CDR3 bases are TGTGCCAGTAGTATAGATGGGAAGGGGTTTGGCAATCAGCCCCAGCATTTT. Residues: CASSIDGKGFGNQPQHF. V gene TRBV19 combines with J gene TRBJ1-5, with TRBD1 as a possible D gene (5 bases). The germline CDR1 and CDR2 sequences are LNHDA and SQIVND (reference sequence). V gave up 0 bases and J gave up 2 bases, with 14 bases separating them. The CDR3 has 17 amino acids.

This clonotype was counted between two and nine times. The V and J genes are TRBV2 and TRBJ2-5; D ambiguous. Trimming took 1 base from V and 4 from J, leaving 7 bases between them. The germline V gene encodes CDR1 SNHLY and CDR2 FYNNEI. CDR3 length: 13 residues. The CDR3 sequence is CASSEVRGETQYF. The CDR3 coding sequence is TGTGCCAGCAGTGAAGTCAGAGGAGAGACCCAGTACTTC.

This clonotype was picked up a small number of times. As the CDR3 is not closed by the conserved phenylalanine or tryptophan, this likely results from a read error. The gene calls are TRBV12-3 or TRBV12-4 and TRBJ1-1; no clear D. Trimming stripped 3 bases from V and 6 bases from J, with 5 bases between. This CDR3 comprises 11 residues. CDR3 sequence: CASSFFSEAFL. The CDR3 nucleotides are TGTGCCAGCAGTTTTTTCTCTGAAGCTTTCCTT.

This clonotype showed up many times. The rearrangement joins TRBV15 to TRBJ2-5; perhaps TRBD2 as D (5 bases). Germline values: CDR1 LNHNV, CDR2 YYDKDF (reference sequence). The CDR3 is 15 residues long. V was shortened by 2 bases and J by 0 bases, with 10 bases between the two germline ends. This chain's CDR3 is CATSRNGLHQETQYF. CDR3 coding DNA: TGTGCCACCAGCAGAAATGGACTGCACCAAGAGACCCAGTACTTC.

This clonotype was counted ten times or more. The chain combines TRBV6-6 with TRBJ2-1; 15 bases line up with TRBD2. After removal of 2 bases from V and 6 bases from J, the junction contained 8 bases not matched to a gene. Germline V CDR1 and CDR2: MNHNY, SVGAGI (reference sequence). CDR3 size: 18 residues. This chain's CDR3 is CASSYAGRGLAGGNEQFF. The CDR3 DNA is TGTGCCAGCAGTTACGCCGGGCGGGGACTAGCGGGGGGCAATGAGCAGTTCTTC.

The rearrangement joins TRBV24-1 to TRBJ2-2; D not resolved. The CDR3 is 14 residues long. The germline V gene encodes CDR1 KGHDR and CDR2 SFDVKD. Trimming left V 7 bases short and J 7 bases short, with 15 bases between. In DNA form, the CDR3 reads TGTGCCACCAGGGGATCGGCCGATGGCGGGGAGCTGTTTTTT. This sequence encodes CATRGSADGGELFF.

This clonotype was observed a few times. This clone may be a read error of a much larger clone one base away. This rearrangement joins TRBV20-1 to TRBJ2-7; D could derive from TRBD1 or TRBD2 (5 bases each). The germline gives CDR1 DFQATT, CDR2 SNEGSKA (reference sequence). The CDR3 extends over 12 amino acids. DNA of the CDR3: TGCAGTGCCCGGGACCACTCCTACGGGCAGTACTTC. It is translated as CSARDHSYGQYF.

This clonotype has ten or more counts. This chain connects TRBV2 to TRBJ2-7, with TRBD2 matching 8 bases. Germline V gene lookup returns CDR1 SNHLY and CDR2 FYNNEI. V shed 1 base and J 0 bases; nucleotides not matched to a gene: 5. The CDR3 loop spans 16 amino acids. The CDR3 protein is CASSEGAGGNSYEQYF. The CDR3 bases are TGTGCCAGCAGTGAAGGGGCGGGAGGAAACTCCTACGAGCAGTACTTC.

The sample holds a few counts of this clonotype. The CDR3 loop reads CASSPGSYNSPLHF. The DNA of the CDR3 is TGTGCCAGCAGTCCAGGGTCTTATAATTCACCCCTCCACTTT. The chain has TRBV6-1 and TRBJ1-6; the D gene is possibly TRBD1 (5 bases). Per the germline V gene, CDR1 is MNHNS and CDR2 is SASEGT. The CDR3 spans 14 residues. V lost 5 bases and J lost 4, with 9 bases in between.

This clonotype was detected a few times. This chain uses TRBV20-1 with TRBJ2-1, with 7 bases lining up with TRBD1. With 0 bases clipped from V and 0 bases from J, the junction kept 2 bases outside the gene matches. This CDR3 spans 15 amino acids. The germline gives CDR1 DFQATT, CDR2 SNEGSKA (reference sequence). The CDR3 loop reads CSARDRDSSYNEQFF. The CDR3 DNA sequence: TGCAGTGCTAGAGACCGGGACAGCTCCTACAATGAGCAGTTCTTC.

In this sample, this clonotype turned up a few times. CDR3 in amino acids: CSAGGQHNQPQHF. The CDR3 DNA is TGCAGTGCTGGGGGGCAGCACAATCAGCCCCAGCATTTT. V usage is TRBV20-1 and J usage is TRBJ1-5, with a possible D match to TRBD1 (6 bases). The germline gives CDR1 DFQATT, CDR2 SNEGSKA (reference sequence). V shed 5 bases and J shed 3 bases, with 11 bases lying between them. The CDR3 loop spans 13 amino acids.

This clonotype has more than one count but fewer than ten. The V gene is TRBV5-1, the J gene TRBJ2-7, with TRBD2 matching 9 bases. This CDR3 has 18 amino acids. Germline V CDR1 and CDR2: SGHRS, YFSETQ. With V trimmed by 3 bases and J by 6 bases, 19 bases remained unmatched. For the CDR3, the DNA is TGCGCCAGCAGCTCCTTACCCCCTCCGACTAGCGGACGGGGCGAGCAGTACTTC. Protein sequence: CASSSLPPPTSGRGEQYF.